This T cell receptor (beta chain) was sequenced in a study of blood T cell repertoires in COVID-19. Study-wide background: PBMCs, B-cell-depleted T cells, or T cells provided the cDNA or gDNA that made up the material.

In the source study's methods: Scientists estimated how many nucleated cells there were by amplifying reference gene primers. Method: immunoSEQ multiplex PCR; TCRdb's copy keeps in-frame clones and lacks some. That table furnishes V, J and clone size, whereas the DNA furnished D and trimming. The sample shows about 400,000 clones, more than 80% of them seen only once. This CDR3 has 17 amino acids. V was pared by 4 bases and J by 0 bases, with 15 bases between. CDR1 and CDR2 from the germline V gene are KGHDR and SFDVKD. Sequencing was done on a sample of peripheral blood. V is TRBV24-1 and J is TRBJ1-5; tentatively, D is TRBD1 (6 bases). The receptor was derived from a man between 35 and 55 years old with acute or convalescent COVID-19. The CDR3 nucleotides read TGTGCCACCAGTGAACCGGACAGCGCCTATAGCAATCAGCCCCAGCATTTT. Protein: CATSEPDSAYSNQPQHF.